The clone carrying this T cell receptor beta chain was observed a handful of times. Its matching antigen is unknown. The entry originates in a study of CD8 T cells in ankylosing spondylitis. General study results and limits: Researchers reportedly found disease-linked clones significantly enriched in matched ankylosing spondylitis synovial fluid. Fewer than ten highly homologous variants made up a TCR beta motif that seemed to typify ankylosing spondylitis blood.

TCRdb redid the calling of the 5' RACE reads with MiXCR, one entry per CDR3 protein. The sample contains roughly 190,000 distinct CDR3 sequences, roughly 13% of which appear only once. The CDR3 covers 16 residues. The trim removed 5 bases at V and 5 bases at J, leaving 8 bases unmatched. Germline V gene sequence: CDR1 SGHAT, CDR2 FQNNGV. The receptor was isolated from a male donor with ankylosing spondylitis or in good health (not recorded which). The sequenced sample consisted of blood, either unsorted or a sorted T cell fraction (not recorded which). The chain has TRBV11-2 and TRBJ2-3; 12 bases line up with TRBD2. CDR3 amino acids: CASSHGLAGRGDTQYF. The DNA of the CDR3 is TGTGCCAGCAGCCATGGACTAGCGGGGAGGGGAGATACGCAGTATTTT.